These 24 T cell receptor beta chains were sequenced from one sample in a study of cytomegalovirus exposure and HLA in healthy donors. PCR primers comprised 60 Vbeta and 13 Jbeta primers. Produced via immunoSEQ multiplex PCR; TCRdb's table is partial and in-frame only. The sample records tens of thousands of clones, around 62% being singletons. The sample was PBMCs. The receptors here all came from a male donor in good health and CMV-seropositive.

The chain joins TRBV5-6 to TRBJ2-7, with no clear D. From germline, CDR1 is SGHDT and CDR2 YYEEEE. Trimming stripped 0 bases from V and 6 bases from J, with 7 bases between. This CDR3 comprises 12 residues. The CDR3 sequence: CASSLVSGEQYF. The CDR3 DNA reads as TGTGCCAGCAGCTTGGTGTCCGGCGAGCAGTACTTC.

The V call is TRBV6-1, the J call TRBJ2-1, with a weak D call TRBD2 (6 bases). V was cut by 6 bases and J by 6 bases, with 9 bases left in between. The germline V gene has CDR1 MNHNS and CDR2 SASEGT. The CDR3 is 12 amino acids. The CDR3 is CASSPGGNEQFF. The CDR3 bases are TGTGCCAGCAGCCCCGGGGGCAATGAGCAGTTCTTC.

The chain couples TRBV9 to TRBJ2-3; 9 nucleotides match TRBD2. Per germline, CDR1 SGDLS and CDR2 YYNGEE. After removal of 4 bases from V and 4 bases from J, the junction contained 7 bases not matched to a gene. The CDR3 is 15 residues long. CDR3 in amino acids: CASSFSGGGPDTQYF. The DNA for the CDR3 is TGTGCCAGCAGCTTTAGCGGGGGTGGCCCAGATACGCAGTATTTT.

This clone was seen a few times. This rearrangement joins TRBV6-6 to TRBJ2-1; tentatively, D is TRBD2 (5 bases). V was trimmed by 0 bases and J by 6 bases, leaving 9 bases between them. The CDR3 consists of 14 residues. CDR1 and CDR2 (germline): MNHNY, SVGAGI (reference sequence). CDR3 sequence (DNA): TGTGCCAGCAGTTACTCCGGACTCGGCAATGAGCAGTTCTTC. This gives the protein CASSYSGLGNEQFF.

The chain combines TRBV6-5 with TRBJ1-4; no definite D call. The CDR3 is 13 residues long. CDR1 is MNHEY, CDR2 SVGAGI, per germline. V shed 7 bases and J shed 8 bases, with 14 bases lying between them. Here the CDR3 reads CASKKEEGEKLFF. CDR3 DNA: TGTGCCAGCAAGAAGGAGGAAGGCGAAAAACTGTTTTTT.

This clone was found a few times. This sequence joins TRBV5-4 and TRBJ2-1, with no clear D. Between the trimmed V and J ends, which lost 0 bases and 0 bases, there was a span of 7 bases. In germline, CDR1 is SGHNT, CDR2 YYREEE (reference sequence). CDR3 size: 15 residues. The CDR3 spells CASSLAQNSYNEQFF. Here the CDR3 DNA reads TGTGCCAGCAGCTTGGCCCAAAACTCCTACAATGAGCAGTTCTTC.

This clone was seen only once. The chain combines TRBV4-2 with TRBJ2-2; D perhaps matches TRBD1 (5 bases). Germline V gene sequence: CDR1 LGHNA, CDR2 YNFKEQ. The CDR3 loop spans 17 amino acids. V lost 0 bases and J 5 bases, leaving 16 bases between the germline ends. This CDR3 reads CASSQDTSARGTGELFF. The CDR3 DNA follows: TGTGCCAGCAGCCAAGATACGTCTGCAAGGGGTACCGGGGAGCTGTTTTTT.

The J gene is TRBJ1-6, the V gene TRBV30; possibly TRBD1 for D (6 bases). Trimming pared 4 bases from V and 8 bases from J, leaving 18 bases between. Germline lookup yields CDR1 GTSNPN and CDR2 SVGIG (reference sequence). There are 15 residues in the CDR3. The CDR3 DNA follows: TGTGCCTGGACCCTGACAGGAACGAACTATTCACCCCTCCACTTT. Protein: CAWTLTGTNYSPLHF.

The chain links TRBV9 to TRBJ2-7; D possibly corresponds to TRBD2 (6 bases). The germline V and J ends were trimmed by 4 bases and 7 bases, with 18 bases remaining between them. The CDR3 is 14 amino acids. Germline V CDR1 and CDR2: SGDLS, YYNGEE. The CDR3 nucleotides are TGTGCCAGCAGCCTCCGCGGCGGGGCTGGAGAGCAGTACTTC. Translation: CASSLRGGAGEQYF.

The chain employs TRBV7-9 and TRBJ1-1, with D possibly TRBD1 on 6 matching bases. Per germline, CDR1 SEHNR and CDR2 FQNEAQ (reference sequence). V dropped 7 bases and J dropped 1 base, with 10 bases sitting between them. This CDR3 has 13 residues. CDR3 residues: CASTQQGNTEAFF. The CDR3 region has the DNA TGTGCCAGCACCCAACAGGGGAACACTGAAGCTTTCTTT.

J is TRBJ1-4 and V is TRBV5-6; a possible D gene is TRBD1 (6 bases). Germline CDR1 SGHDT, CDR2 YYEEEE. V was shortened by 7 bases and J by 2 bases, with 18 bases between the two germline ends. The CDR3 loop spans 16 amino acids. CDR3 sequence: CASENRALLTNEKLFF. For the CDR3, the DNA is TGTGCCAGCGAAAACAGGGCGCTCCTTACTAATGAAAAACTGTTTTTT.

The chain recombines TRBV28 with TRBJ2-5; 8 nucleotides line up with TRBD2. V was clipped by 7 bases and J by 5 bases; unmatched bases: 18. CDR3 length: 17 residues. Germline V gives CDR1 MDHEN, CDR2 SYDVKM. The CDR3 bases are TGTGCCAGCACCTCATGGGGGAGCGGGAGATACTCGGAGACCCAGTACTTC. This encodes CASTSWGSGRYSETQYF.

This clone was seen more than once but under ten times. The gene calls are TRBV6-1 and TRBJ1-1; 8 positions match TRBD1. After removal of 4 bases from V and 3 bases from J, the junction contained 1 base not matched to a gene. Looked up from germline, CDR1 is MNHNS and CDR2 is SASEGT. This CDR3 has 13 amino acids. In DNA, the CDR3 is TGTGCCAGCAGTGCGGACAGGGACACTGAAGCTTTCTTT. This translates into CASSADRDTEAFF.

This chain uses TRBV19 with TRBJ2-1, with 7 positions matching TRBD2. CDR1 LNHDA and CDR2 SQIVND come from the germline V gene (reference sequence). The CDR3 runs 15 residues. The V and J ends lost 3 bases and 6 bases, in that order; junction bases with no gene match: 8. The CDR3 here is CASSMGAGFANEQFF. CDR3 in DNA: TGTGCCAGTAGTATGGGAGCGGGGTTTGCCAATGAGCAGTTCTTC.

V usage is TRBV7-2 and J usage is TRBJ2-3; D not certain. CDR3 length: 13 residues. Germline CDR1 SGHTA, CDR2 FQGNSA. V gave up 0 bases and J gave up 4 bases, with 5 bases separating them. The CDR3 sequence: CASSLARSDTQYF. CDR3 sequence (DNA): TGTGCCAGCAGCTTAGCCCGTTCAGATACGCAGTATTTT.

The chain employs TRBV2 and TRBJ1-5; 9 positions agree with TRBD1. The ends lost 4 bases at V and 7 bases at J; junction bases unmatched: 8. CDR1 SNHLY and CDR2 FYNNEI come from the germline V gene. The CDR3 runs 15 residues. In DNA form, the CDR3 reads TGTGCCAGCAGTGGGACAGGGGAGGTTTGGCAGCCCCAGCATTTT. This gives the protein CASSGTGEVWQPQHF.

The chain has TRBV30 and TRBJ1-2; D is possibly TRBD1 (6 bases). There are 15 residues in the CDR3. With 0 bases removed from V and 4 bases from J, the gap between germline ends came to 15 bases. CDR1 is GTSNPN and CDR2 is SVGIG in the germline V gene (reference sequence). Here the CDR3 DNA reads TGTGCCTGGAGTGTACGAGGGACAAACGGCTATGGCTACACCTTC. Translated, it gives CAWSVRGTNGYGYTF.

The chain links TRBV6-1 to TRBJ2-7; tentatively, D is TRBD1 (6 bases). CDR1 and CDR2 from the germline V gene are MNHNS and SASEGT. The CDR3 totals 15 residues. Between the trimmed V and J ends, which lost 3 bases and 2 bases, there was a span of 14 bases. The CDR3 loop is CASSDMGHWPYEQYF. The CDR3 bases are TGTGCCAGCAGTGATATGGGACATTGGCCCTACGAGCAGTACTTC.

The chain is built from TRBV28 and TRBJ1-2; 7 bases line up with TRBD1. J lost 8 bases, V lost 5 bases, and 11 bases had no gene match. This CDR3 has 14 residues. Germline-derived CDR1 and CDR2 are MDHEN and SYDVKM. CDR3 residues: CASSVQDRPGGYTF. CDR3 bases: TGTGCCAGCAGTGTCCAGGACAGGCCGGGCGGCTACACCTTC.

The chain employs TRBV7-2 and TRBJ1-3; D is perhaps TRBD1 (5 bases). This CDR3 comprises 14 residues. Germline-derived CDR1 and CDR2 are SGHTA and FQGNSA. V was trimmed by 6 bases and J by 3 bases, leaving 12 bases between them. The CDR3 DNA sequence: TGTGCCAGCAGGAAGGGGCTGGATGGAAACACCATATATTTT. This gives the protein CASRKGLDGNTIYF.

Only a few counts were recorded for this clone. The rearrangement joins TRBV30 to TRBJ2-5, with TRBD2 as a possible D gene (6 bases). The closer fit of TRBJ2-7 to the DNA end suggests the J call may be wrong. This CDR3 comprises 13 residues. The V gene's germline CDR1 is GTSNPN and CDR2 SVGIG (reference sequence). CDR3 coding DNA: TGTGCCTGGAGTGGATGGGGCGGGAACGAGCAGTACTTC. Protein: CAWSGWGGNEQYF.

CDR3 region: CASSITSGRAGETQYF. The CDR3 DNA reads as TGTGCCAGCAGCATTACTAGCGGGAGGGCCGGGGAGACCCAGTACTTC. V and J are TRBV7-9 and TRBJ2-5; 13 bases map to TRBD2. The CDR3 has 16 residues. Trimming cost V 5 bases and J 5 bases; bases outside gene matches: 8. The germline gives CDR1 SEHNR, CDR2 FQNEAQ (reference sequence).

This chain links TRBV5-1 with TRBJ2-5, with 13 bases identical to TRBD2. The germline CDR1 and CDR2 sequences are SGHRS and YFSETQ. The V and J ends lost 3 bases and 5 bases, in that order; junction bases with no gene match: 7. The CDR3 consists of 16 residues. CDR3 nucleotide sequence: TGCGCCAGCAGCTGGTCGGGACTAGCGGGAAGGGAGACCCAGTACTTC. This encodes CASSWSGLAGRETQYF.

Turning to this clone: The sample carries other DNA sequences with the same CDR3. V and J are TRBV28 and TRBJ1-2, with 8 bases matching TRBD1. J lost 7 bases, V lost 6 bases, and 7 bases had no gene match. This CDR3 has 13 amino acids. Germline assignment: CDR1 MDHEN and CDR2 SYDVKM. The CDR3: CASSSGQGRGYTF. CDR3 sequence (DNA): TGTGCCAGCAGCTCCGGACAGGGTCGTGGCTACACCTTC.